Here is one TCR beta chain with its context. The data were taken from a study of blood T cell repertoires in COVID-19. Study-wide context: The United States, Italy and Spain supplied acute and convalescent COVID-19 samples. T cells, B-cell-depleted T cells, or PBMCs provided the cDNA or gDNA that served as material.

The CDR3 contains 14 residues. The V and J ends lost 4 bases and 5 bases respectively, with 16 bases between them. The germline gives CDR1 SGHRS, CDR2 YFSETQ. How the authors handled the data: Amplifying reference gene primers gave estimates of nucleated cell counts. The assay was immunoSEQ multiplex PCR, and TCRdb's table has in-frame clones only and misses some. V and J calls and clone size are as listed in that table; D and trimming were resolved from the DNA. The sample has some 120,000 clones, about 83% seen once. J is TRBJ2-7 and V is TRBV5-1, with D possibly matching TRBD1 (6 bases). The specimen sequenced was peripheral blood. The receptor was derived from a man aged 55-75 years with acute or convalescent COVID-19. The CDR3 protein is CASSTGTGMNEQYF. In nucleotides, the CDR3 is TGCGCCAGCAGCACTGGCACAGGGATGAACGAGCAGTACTTC. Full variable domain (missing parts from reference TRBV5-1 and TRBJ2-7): KAGVTQTPRYLIKTRGQQVTLSCSPISGHRSVSWYQQTPGQGLQFLFEYFSETQRNKGNFPGRFSGRQFSNSRSEMNVSTLELGDSALYLCASSTGTGMNEQYFGPGTRLTVT.